This T cell receptor (beta chain) comes out of a study of cytomegalovirus exposure and HLA in healthy donors. Study observations and caveats: The study found most TCR sequences rare, yet found some public TCRs in many donors.

This clone was seen only once. Its antigen remains unidentified. Trimming removed 9 bases from V and 6 bases from J, with 21 bases in between. This CDR3 has 14 amino acids. Germline V gene lookup returns CDR1 SNHLY and CDR2 FYNNEI. Sequencing used immunoSEQ multiplex PCR; TCRdb keeps in-frame clones, though not all of them. The sample yields about 130,000 clones, around nine tenths seen once. This TCR was recovered from a man aged 25-45 years in good health and CMV-seronegative. Sequencing input: PBMCs. The chain joins TRBV2 to TRBJ2-7; D possibly corresponds to TRBD1 (6 bases). The CDR3 is CASVDRFSRGEQYF. Here the CDR3 DNA reads TGTGCCAGTGTTGACAGGTTCTCCCGGGGCGAGCAGTACTTC.